This TCR beta chain was captured by sequencing in a study of vaccination effects on CD4 cells after COVID-19. Turning to the study itself: Either the mRNA-1273 or the BNT162b2 vaccine was given to participants as two doses. Study results and limitations: Clones of infection and vaccine origin contracted markedly late after vaccination. In healthy vaccinees, only 1 of 255 vaccine-induced clones cross-reacted with common cold coronaviruses.

Between the trimmed V and J ends, which lost 6 bases and 3 bases, there was a span of 12 bases. This CDR3 has 13 residues. Germline loops: CDR1 LNHDA, CDR2 SQIVND (reference sequence). Here immunoSEQ multiplex PCR was the method, and the copy in TCRdb shows in-frame clones only, minus some. The sample carries about 37,000 clones, around 74% recorded once. Details on this clone: Antigen unknown.

Researchers isolated CD4+ T cells once around 11 days of culture had elapsed. The receptor was derived from a human donor who received a COVID-19 vaccine. The V and J genes are TRBV19 and TRBJ2-7; D is unclear. The material sequenced was CD4+ T cells from PBMCs cultured without peptide, taken before COVID-19 vaccination. Here the CDR3 DNA reads TGTGCCAGTAGGGTGGACGGCAACTACGAGCAGTACTTC. Residues: CASRVDGNYEQYF. Together with reference TRBV19 and TRBJ2-7, the CDR3 gives the full variable domain: DGGITQSPKYLFRKEGQNVTLSCEQNLNHDAMYWYRQDPGQGLRLIYYSQIVNDFQKGDIAEGYSVSREKKESFPLTVTSAQKNPTAFYLCASRVDGNYEQYFGPGTRLTVT.